These 30 T cell receptor beta chains were sequenced from one sample in a study of T cell responses to AZD1222 COVID-19 vaccine. Clones were sequenced by immunoSEQ multiplex PCR, and TCRdb holds only the in-frame ones, with some missing. The sample records about 150,000 clones, about 82% being singletons. The sample in question was peripheral blood, obtained 28 days after the second AZD1222 dose. The receptors were sampled from an adult who received the AZD1222 COVID-19 vaccine.

The genes are TRBV4-2 and TRBJ1-2; the D is unclear. Trimming removed 0 bases from V and 10 bases from J, with 9 bases in between. The V gene's germline CDR1 is LGHNA and CDR2 YNFKEQ. There are 12 residues in the CDR3. CDR3 residues: CASSQEGWDYTF. CDR3 coding DNA: TGTGCCAGCAGCCAAGAAGGATGGGACTACACCTTC.

A few counts support this clone. The V call is TRBV11-2, the J call TRBJ1-1; D is uncertain. V was cut by 0 bases and J by 2 bases, with 22 bases left in between. The germline CDR1 and CDR2 sequences are SGHAT and FQNNGV. The CDR3 contains 19 residues. The CDR3 loop reads CASSLEQHLRQTFNTEAFF. In nucleotides, the CDR3 is TGTGCCAGCAGCTTAGAACAGCACCTCAGGCAAACATTTAACACTGAAGCTTTCTTT.

This rearrangement joins TRBV20-1 to TRBJ2-7; D perhaps matches TRBD2 (6 bases). Trimming took off 3 bases at V and 4 bases at J, with 16 bases between the two ends. Germline CDR1 is DFQATT and CDR2 is SNEGSKA (reference sequence). The CDR3 has 14 amino acids. The CDR3 coding sequence is TGCAGTGCTAGTCCCTCGGGAGCTTTTTACGAGCAGTACTTC. Amino acids: CSASPSGAFYEQYF.

This clone was counted only a few times. The chain is built from TRBV28 and TRBJ1-3; D not resolved. Trimming removed 5 bases from V and 0 bases from J, with 11 bases in between. Looked up from germline, CDR1 is MDHEN and CDR2 is SYDVKM. There are 15 residues in the CDR3. The CDR3, as DNA: TGTGCCAGCAGTCTTTGGGCTACCTCTGGAAACACCATATATTTT. Translated: CASSLWATSGNTIYF.

The chain recombines TRBV5-1 with TRBJ1-1, with 7 bases that match TRBD1. From germline, CDR1 is SGHRS and CDR2 YFSETQ. Trimming at V came to 4 bases and at J to 1 base, leaving 10 bases not matched to a gene. This CDR3 is built from 16 residues. The CDR3 region is CASSVRTGGKNTEAFF. DNA for the CDR3: TGCGCCAGCAGCGTACGGACAGGCGGTAAGAACACTGAAGCTTTCTTT.

The chain recombines TRBV7-2 with TRBJ1-2, with a tentative D call TRBD1 (5 bases). V gave up 7 bases and J gave up 7 bases, with 16 bases separating them. This CDR3 comprises 13 residues. The V gene's germline CDR1 is SGHTA and CDR2 FQGNSA. The CDR3 protein is CASTGQTAGGYTF. The CDR3 region has the DNA TGTGCCAGCACGGGGCAGACAGCGGGTGGCTACACCTTC.

This rearrangement joins TRBV5-1 to TRBJ1-1; possibly TRBD1 for D (6 bases). V lost 3 bases and J 4 bases, leaving 13 bases between the germline ends. Looked up from germline, CDR1 is SGHRS and CDR2 is YFSETQ. The CDR3 is 14 amino acids. CDR3 amino acids: CASSSQGSGTEAFF. CDR3 coding DNA: TGCGCCAGCAGCTCCCAGGGGTCTGGCACTGAAGCTTTCTTT.

V is TRBV5-1 and J is TRBJ2-7; D might be TRBD1 (6 bases). Trimming left V 4 bases short and J 2 bases short, with 10 bases between. CDR3 length: 13 amino acids. Germline V CDR1 and CDR2: SGHRS, YFSETQ. CDR3 region: CASSQDSTYEQYF. The CDR3 DNA sequence: TGCGCCAGCAGCCAGGACAGCACCTACGAGCAGTACTTC.

The V call is TRBV9, the J call TRBJ1-1; a possible D gene is TRBD1 (6 bases). V lost 0 bases to trimming and J lost 5 bases, with 11 bases between them. CDR1 is SGDLS, CDR2 YYNGEE, per germline. This CDR3 contains 14 residues. Here the CDR3 reads CASSVGPGVTEAFF. The CDR3 coding sequence is TGTGCCAGCAGCGTAGGTCCAGGGGTAACTGAAGCTTTCTTT.

CDR3 nucleotides: TGTGCCAGCAGCGTAAAAATGGGACTTGGCACAGATACGCAGTATTTT. It translates to CASSVKMGLGTDTQYF. V usage is TRBV9 and J usage is TRBJ2-3, with D tentatively TRBD2 (6 bases). This CDR3 has 16 amino acids. V lost 1 base and J lost 1, with 13 bases in between. CDR1 and CDR2 from the germline V gene are SGDLS and YYNGEE.

The V gene is TRBV7-9, the J gene TRBJ1-2, with no clear D. This CDR3 is 13 amino acids long. Germline CDR1 and CDR2: SEHNR and FQNEAQ (reference sequence). V was trimmed by 5 bases and J by 3 bases, leaving 10 bases between them. The CDR3 protein is CASSVRTDYGYTF. CDR3 DNA: TGTGCCAGCAGCGTGCGGACGGACTATGGCTACACCTTC.

This clone was recorded only once. This rearrangement joins TRBV7-9 to TRBJ1-2; D might be TRBD1 (5 bases). Deletions cut 7 bases from V and 2 bases from J, with 17 bases between. CDR3 length: 15 residues. CDR1 is SEHNR, CDR2 FQNEAQ, per germline (reference sequence). As DNA, the CDR3 is TGTGCCAGCACGTCGCCCGGGACCCCCAACTATGGCTACACCTTC. This sequence encodes CASTSPGTPNYGYTF.

V is TRBV5-1 and J is TRBJ2-1, with TRBD2 as a possible D gene (5 bases). CDR3 length: 12 residues. V gave up 1 base and J gave up 9 bases, with 8 bases separating them. CDR1 and CDR2 (germline): SGHRS, YFSETQ. The CDR3: CASSLPEGEQFF. CDR3 DNA: TGCGCCAGCAGCTTGCCAGAGGGTGAGCAGTTCTTC.

This clone was counted a single time. V gene TRBV5-1 combines with J gene TRBJ1-2; the match to TRBD1 covers 8 bases. V lost 4 bases to trimming and J lost 2 bases; unmatched junction nucleotides: 4. CDR3 size: 14 residues. Germline V gene data show CDR1 as SGHRS and CDR2 as YFSETQ. DNA of the CDR3: TGCGCCAGCAGCCCGGGACAGGCGAACTATGGCTACACCTTC. Protein product: CASSPGQANYGYTF.

The rearrangement links TRBV7-9 to TRBJ2-3; D is uncertain. The V end lost 1 base, the J end lost 4 bases, and 9 bases lay between the germline ends. CDR3 length equals 14 residues. Looked up from germline, CDR1 is SEHNR and CDR2 is FQNEAQ (reference sequence). CDR3 residues: CASSLVARPDTQYF. CDR3 nucleotide sequence: TGTGCCAGCAGCTTAGTTGCGCGACCAGATACGCAGTATTTT.

V usage is TRBV14 and J usage is TRBJ2-2; 7 nucleotides match TRBD2. The CDR3 extends over 13 amino acids. V dropped 6 bases and J dropped 6; count of bases not matched to a gene: 4. The germline CDR1 and CDR2 sequences are SGHDN and FVKESK. CDR3 DNA: TGTGCCAGCAGAGACGGGGGGTCCGGGGAGCTGTTTTTT. Protein sequence: CASRDGGSGELFF.

CDR3 coding DNA: TGTGCCAGCTTGGGACTACCTAGCGGGGAAACGCAGTATTTT. Translated, it gives CASLGLPSGETQYF. The V call is TRBV2, the J call TRBJ2-3, with 9 bases that match TRBD2. The CDR3 consists of 14 residues. Trimming cost V 8 bases and J 9 bases; bases outside gene matches: 12. Germline V CDR1 and CDR2: SNHLY, FYNNEI. The full variable domain, with the rest looked up from reference TRBV2 and TRBJ2-3, is EPEVTQTPSHQVTQMGQEVILRCVPISNHLYFYWYRQILGQKVEFLVSFYNNEISEKSEIFDDQFSVERPDGSNFTLKIRSTKLEDSAMYFCASLGLPSGETQYFGPGTRLTVL.

This chain joins TRBV27 and TRBJ1-1; 12 nucleotides line up with TRBD1. Per germline, CDR1 MNHEY and CDR2 SMNVEV (reference sequence). The CDR3 consists of 16 residues. Germline trimming cut 6 bases from V and 7 bases from J; bases unmatched to any gene: 12. CDR3 region: CASSSIRDRGLGEAFF. The CDR3 DNA reads as TGTGCCAGCAGCAGCATCCGGGACAGGGGGCTTGGTGAAGCTTTCTTT.

The rearrangement uses TRBV15 and TRBJ2-7; 8 nucleotides align to TRBD2. V trimming: 3 bases; J trimming: 4 bases; junction bases outside the gene matches: 2. Germline CDR1 reads LNHNV; CDR2 reads YYDKDF (reference sequence). The CDR3 contains 13 residues. CDR3 sequence reads: CATSSGRDYEQYF. For the CDR3, the DNA is TGTGCCACCAGCAGCGGGAGGGATTACGAGCAGTACTTC.

This chain connects TRBV24-1 to TRBJ1-1; the D is unclear. V lost 11 bases, J lost 3 bases, and 6 bases lay in between. The CDR3 sequence is 10 residues long. The germline V gene encodes CDR1 KGHDR and CDR2 SFDVKD. DNA of the CDR3: TGTGCCATCTGGCACACTGAAGCTTTCTTT. Protein sequence: CAIWHTEAFF.

J is TRBJ1-1 and V is TRBV6-1; no clear D. This CDR3 contains 16 residues. Trimming took off 2 bases at V and 6 bases at J, with 19 bases between the two ends. Germline-derived CDR1 and CDR2 are MNHNS and SASEGT. CDR3 residues: CASSERGGKVNSEAFF. CDR3 coding DNA: TGTGCCAGCAGTGAACGGGGAGGGAAGGTAAACTCTGAAGCTTTCTTT.

The genes are TRBV5-1 and TRBJ1-5; no definite D call. This CDR3 contains 17 residues. The germline V gene encodes CDR1 SGHRS and CDR2 YFSETQ. V lost 3 bases and J 2 bases, leaving 18 bases between the germline ends. The CDR3 spells CASSSGSVGSGNQPQHF. In DNA, the CDR3 is TGCGCCAGCAGCTCGGGGAGTGTTGGTTCGGGCAATCAGCCCCAGCATTTT. The variable domain in full, completed from reference TRBV5-1 and TRBJ1-5, reads KAGVTQTPRYLIKTRGQQVTLSCSPISGHRSVSWYQQTPGQGLQFLFEYFSETQRNKGNFPGRFSGRQFSNSRSEMNVSTLELGDSALYLCASSSGSVGSGNQPQHFGDGTRLSIL.

The CDR3: CASSQSGGQVYGYTF. CDR3 DNA sequence: TGTGCCAGCAGCCAATCGGGAGGACAGGTCTATGGCTACACCTTC. The V call is TRBV4-2, the J call TRBJ1-2; 7 nucleotides match TRBD1. The V segment lost 2 bases and the J segment 4 bases; nucleotides outside the gene matches: 7. This CDR3 has 15 amino acids. Germline V CDR1 and CDR2: LGHNA, YNFKEQ.

The CDR3 nucleotides are TGTGCCAGCAGCGAACAGGGGAATAGCAATCAGCCCCAGCATTTT. This encodes CASSEQGNSNQPQHF. The rearrangement links TRBV4-2 to TRBJ1-5, with 7 bases identical to TRBD1. Per the germline V gene, CDR1 is LGHNA and CDR2 is YNFKEQ. The CDR3 consists of 15 residues. V gave up 5 bases and J gave up 0 bases; unmatched junction bases: 4.

The rearrangement links TRBV28 to TRBJ1-2; D gene ambiguous. The CDR3 contains 14 residues. V was clipped by 4 bases and J by 4 bases, with 13 bases between them. CDR1 and CDR2 from the germline V gene are MDHEN and SYDVKM. CDR3 nucleotides: TGTGCCAGCAGTTCCCGGACTCACATCTATGGCTACACCTTC. Translated, it gives CASSSRTHIYGYTF.

The chain is built from TRBV11-2 and TRBJ1-5, with a weak D call TRBD1 (5 bases). Trimming pared 3 bases from V and 3 bases from J, leaving 9 bases between. The germline gives CDR1 SGHAT, CDR2 FQNNGV. This CDR3 region has 14 residues. CDR3 sequence (DNA): TGTGCCAGCAGCTTGGGGGTGGCCAATCAGCCCCAGCATTTT. Its protein product is CASSLGVANQPQHF. Full variable domain (remainder filled in from reference TRBV11-2 and TRBJ1-5): EAGVAQSPRYKIIEKRQSVAFWCNPISGHATLYWYQQILGQGPKLLIQFQNNGVVDDSQLPKDRFSAERLKGVDSTLKIQPAKLEDSAVYLCASSLGVANQPQHFGDGTRLSIL.

The rearrangement joins TRBV19 to TRBJ1-1; TRBD1 might be the D (5 bases). This CDR3 comprises 14 residues. From germline, CDR1 is LNHDA and CDR2 SQIVND (reference sequence). Trimming removed 3 bases at V and 7 bases at J, with 15 bases between. In DNA form, the CDR3 reads TGTGCCAGTAGTATTGATCGGGGGGGACTTGAAGCTTTCTTT. It translates to CASSIDRGGLEAFF.

This clone was recorded only once. The chain couples TRBV5-6 to TRBJ1-5, with 9 bases lining up with TRBD1. Germline CDR1 and CDR2: SGHDT and YYEEEE. The CDR3 spans 17 residues. V trimming: 4 bases; J trimming: 2 bases; junction bases outside the gene matches: 10. This chain's CDR3 is CASSGASGQGGNQPQHF. CDR3 DNA sequence: TGTGCCAGCAGCGGAGCTTCGGGACAGGGAGGCAATCAGCCCCAGCATTTT.

The chain has TRBV7-9 and TRBJ2-1; D not resolved. The germline V gene encodes CDR1 SEHNR and CDR2 FQNEAQ (reference sequence). There are 11 residues in the CDR3. Trimming left V 4 bases short and J 10 bases short, with 8 bases between. CDR3 nucleotides: TGTGCCAGCAGCTCCTCGACAGAGCAGTTCTTC. The encoded protein is CASSSSTEQFF.

This chain links TRBV5-1 with TRBJ1-1; tentative D call: TRBD1 (6 bases). There are 14 residues in the CDR3. The V end lost 7 bases, the J end lost 3 bases, and 16 bases lay between the germline ends. Germline V gives CDR1 SGHRS, CDR2 YFSETQ. The CDR3 bases are TGCGCCAGCGCGCCTGGGGGGCCCGACACTGAAGCTTTCTTT. Amino acid sequence: CASAPGGPDTEAFF.